One sample yielded the 18 T cell receptor beta chains listed below, sequenced in a study of somatic mutations in cytotoxic T cells in rheumatoid arthritis. Sequenced by immunoSEQ multiplex PCR; TCRdb stores in-frame clones only, minus some. The sample consists of about 10,000 clones, roughly 68% of them appearing once. Input material: CD8+ T cells sorted from blood. The receptor set was obtained from a man aged 55 to 70 in good health.

The V and J genes are TRBV15 and TRBJ2-5, with 10 bases lining up with TRBD1. The CDR3 spans 15 residues. CDR1 is LNHNV and CDR2 is YYDKDF in the germline V gene (reference sequence). The J segment lost 2 bases and the V segment lost 4 bases, leaving 4 bases of the junction unmatched. The DNA of the CDR3 is TGTGCCACCAGCAACCGGGACAGGGGTCAAGAGACCCAGTACTTC. The encoded protein is CATSNRDRGQETQYF.

The chain links TRBV5-1 to TRBJ2-7, with D uncertain. The CDR3 has 13 amino acids. CDR1 and CDR2 from the germline V gene are SGHRS and YFSETQ. V lost 2 bases to trimming and J lost 3 bases, with 9 bases between them. CDR3 nucleotides: TGCGCCAGCAGCTTAGTTGAGAGCTACGAGCAGTACTTC. This sequence encodes CASSLVESYEQYF.

This clone appeared a single time. The chain carries TRBV28 and TRBJ2-1, with 9 bases that match TRBD1. The CDR3 loop spans 15 amino acids. Germline-derived CDR1 and CDR2 are MDHEN and SYDVKM. Trimming cost V 6 bases and J 7 bases; bases outside gene matches: 10. The CDR3 reads CASRPNRDRDNEQFF. CDR3 DNA sequence: TGTGCCAGCAGACCTAACCGGGACAGGGATAATGAGCAGTTCTTC.

The chain uses TRBV6-5 and TRBJ2-7, with D uncertain. The CDR3 has 11 amino acids. Germline V lookup: CDR1 MNHEY, CDR2 SVGAGI. The V end was cut by 5 bases, the J end by 2 bases, with 4 bases between. For the CDR3, the DNA is TGTGCCAGCAGTAAAACCTACGAGCAGTACTTC. Protein sequence: CASSKTYEQYF.

V is TRBV27 and J is TRBJ1-5; 8 bases align to TRBD1. CDR1 is MNHEY, CDR2 SMNVEV, per germline (reference sequence). V was clipped by 5 bases and J by 11 bases; unmatched bases: 11. There are 14 residues in the CDR3. The CDR3 loop is CASSPGTGQVAQHF. The CDR3 DNA follows: TGTGCCAGCAGTCCCGGGACGGGACAGGTGGCCCAGCATTTT.

The V call is TRBV5-6, the J call TRBJ2-2; TRBD2 aligns across 11 bases. The CDR3 covers 16 residues. After removal of 1 base from V and 5 bases from J, the junction contained 4 bases not matched to a gene. Germline V lookup: CDR1 SGHDT, CDR2 YYEEEE. The chain's CDR3 is CASSLLLAGVTGELFF. The CDR3 DNA is TGTGCCAGCAGCTTGTTACTAGCGGGGGTTACCGGGGAGCTGTTTTTT.

The chain carries TRBV19 and TRBJ2-1; the D gene is possibly TRBD2 (6 bases). Per the germline V gene, CDR1 is LNHDA and CDR2 is SQIVND (reference sequence). V was cut by 2 bases and J by 2 bases, with 7 bases left in between. This CDR3 is built from 14 residues. DNA for the CDR3: TGTGCCAGTAGTATACGCGGGGCCTACAATGAGCAGTTCTTC. This encodes CASSIRGAYNEQFF.

This clone was detected once. The rearrangement links TRBV10-3 to TRBJ2-1, with 9 bases that match TRBD2. The junction had 6 bases not matched to a gene; V was cut back by 4 bases and J by 2 bases. The CDR3 length is 16 residues. Germline CDR1 ENHRY, CDR2 SYGVKD. In DNA form, the CDR3 reads TGTGCCATCAGTGCTAGGCTAGCGGGAACCTACAATGAGCAGTTCTTC. Amino acids: CAISARLAGTYNEQFF.

This sequence joins TRBV18 and TRBJ1-2; no clear D gene. The V gene's germline CDR1 is KGHSH and CDR2 LQKENI. The V gene lost 2 bases and the J gene lost 0 bases, with 13 bases spanning the gap. The CDR3 spans 16 residues. CDR3 protein: CASSPEADPSNYGYTF. CDR3 coding DNA: TGTGCCAGCTCACCAGAGGCAGATCCTTCTAACTATGGCTACACCTTC. The full variable domain, completed using reference TRBV18 and TRBJ1-2, is NAGVMQNPRHLVRRRGQEARLRCSPMKGHSHVYWYRQLPEEGLKFMVYLQKENIIDESGMPKERFSAEFPKEGPSILRIQQVVRGDSAAYFCASSPEADPSNYGYTFGSGTRLTVV.

The chain links TRBV6-1 to TRBJ2-7, with TRBD1 matching over 10 bases. Germline V gene lookup returns CDR1 MNHNS and CDR2 SASEGT. This CDR3 has 14 residues. After removal of 10 bases from V and 5 bases from J, the junction contained 11 bases not matched to a gene. The CDR3 DNA is TGTGCCATGGGGACAGGGGATGACTTGGACGAGCAGTACTTC. This gives the protein CAMGTGDDLDEQYF.

The chain combines TRBV27 with TRBJ2-5; 13 positions match TRBD2. The CDR3 runs to 15 residues. The germline gives CDR1 MNHEY, CDR2 SMNVEV (reference sequence). Trimming at V came to 5 bases and at J to 4 bases, leaving 4 bases not matched to a gene. The CDR3 DNA reads TGTGCCAGCAGTCTACTAGCGGGGGGGGGAGAGACCCAGTACTTC. Residues: CASSLLAGGGETQYF.

This clone has more than one count but fewer than ten. This chain connects TRBV2 to TRBJ2-1; a weak D match, TRBD2 (6 bases). CDR3 length equals 17 residues. CDR1 and CDR2 (germline): SNHLY, FYNNEI. Trimming pared 3 bases from V and 5 bases from J, leaving 20 bases between. CDR3 nucleotides: TGTGCCAGCAGTGATCTAACCGGGACTCGCAGGGACAATGAGCAGTTCTTC. Protein sequence: CASSDLTGTRRDNEQFF.

The rearrangement uses TRBV28 and TRBJ2-1; 10 positions agree with TRBD2. Trimming removed 1 base from V and 9 bases from J; junction bases left unmatched: 6. This CDR3 has 15 residues. In germline, CDR1 is MDHEN, CDR2 SYDVKM. CDR3 DNA sequence: TGTGCCAGCAGTTTATTGCTAGCGGGAGTGACTGAGCAGTTCTTC. Its translation: CASSLLLAGVTEQFF.

V is TRBV19 and J is TRBJ2-6; D not resolved. Germline V gene lookup returns CDR1 LNHDA and CDR2 SQIVND (reference sequence). CDR3 length: 14 residues. Trimming pared 5 bases from V and 2 bases from J, leaving 7 bases between. The CDR3 region is CASSLTAGANVLTF. The CDR3 DNA follows: TGTGCCAGTAGTTTGACGGCTGGGGCCAACGTCCTGACTTTC.

The chain combines TRBV4-2 with TRBJ2-7; perhaps TRBD1 as D (5 bases). CDR3 size: 15 residues. V was trimmed by 0 bases and J by 7 bases, leaving 16 bases between them. The germline V gene has CDR1 LGHNA and CDR2 YNFKEQ. DNA of the CDR3: TGTGCCAGCAGCCAAGACGGTGGCAGGGTGGAAGAGCAGTACTTC. This gives the protein CASSQDGGRVEEQYF.

V gene TRBV7-6 combines with J gene TRBJ2-7, with 8 bases aligning to TRBD1. With 0 bases clipped from V and 2 bases from J, the junction kept 0 bases outside the gene matches. The CDR3 runs 14 residues. Germline V lookup: CDR1 SGHVS, CDR2 FNYEAQ. The CDR3 sequence is CASSLATGAYEQYF. The DNA for the CDR3 is TGTGCCAGCAGCTTAGCGACAGGGGCCTACGAGCAGTACTTC.

The rearrangement links TRBV14 to TRBJ2-1; no reliable D call. Germline-derived CDR1 and CDR2 are SGHDN and FVKESK. The CDR3 covers 12 residues. The V and J ends lost 1 base and 9 bases respectively, with 7 bases between them. The CDR3 region has the DNA TGTGCCAGCAGCCAAGTACACCCTGAGCAGTTCTTC. This sequence encodes CASSQVHPEQFF.

The chain has TRBV7-9 and TRBJ2-7; 7 nucleotides match TRBD2. The CDR3 length is 13 residues. Germline V gives CDR1 SEHNR, CDR2 FQNEAQ (reference sequence). With V trimmed by 6 bases and J by 7 bases, 9 bases remained unmatched. The CDR3 bases are TGTGCCAGCAGTTTAACTAGGGAGGGAGAGCAGTACTTC. It is translated as CASSLTREGEQYF.